A selection of T cell receptor beta chains follows, all from one sample in a study of regulatory T cells in long-lasting Graves disease. In TCRdb, the multiplex PCR reads were re-called with MiXCR into one record per CDR3 protein. This table has fewer than 400,000 distinct CDR3 sequences, about 20% appearing once. This material consisted of peripheral blood mononuclear cells (PBMCs), taken when the disease was refractory, from a patient treated with antithyroid drugs. These receptors originate from a female donor with Graves disease. The CDR3 runs from the conserved cysteine through the conserved F or W. Each record gives: clone size, V gene, J gene, D gene, CDR3 protein, CDR3 DNA. D genes are given only for firm matches. Clone size is shown for a subset of rows, as once, few, many or a class of expanded clone.

clone_size: .
v_call: TRBV18
j_call: TRBJ2-6
d_call: .
cdr3_aa: CASSPQSAKVGANVLTF
cdr3_nt: TGTGCCAGCTCACCGCAGTCAGCCAAGGTTGGGGCCAACGTCCTGACTTTC

clone_size: .
v_call: TRBV7-9
j_call: TRBJ2-7
d_call: .
cdr3_aa: CASSLVLAAQYF
cdr3_nt: TGTGCCAGCAGCTTAGTTCTAGCCGCGCAGTACTTC

clone_size: few
v_call: TRBV2
j_call: TRBJ2-7
d_call: TRBD1
cdr3_aa: CASSVGQGSSYEQYF
cdr3_nt: TGTGCCAGCAGTGTGGGACAGGGGAGCTCCTACGAGCAGTACTTC

clone_size: few
v_call: TRBV29-1
j_call: TRBJ2-7
d_call: TRBD1
cdr3_aa: CSVSRGQGYEQYF
cdr3_nt: TGCAGCGTTTCAAGGGGACAGGGATACGAGCAGTACTTC

clone_size: .
v_call: TRBV3-1
j_call: TRBJ1-2
d_call: .
cdr3_aa: CASTGGYNNYGYTF
cdr3_nt: TGTGCCAGCACGGGCGGATACAATAACTATGGCTACACCTTC

clone_size: many
v_call: TRBV15
j_call: TRBJ1-1
d_call: TRBD1
cdr3_aa: CATSRDRTGNTEAFF
cdr3_nt: TGTGCCACCAGCAGAGATAGGACAGGGAACACTGAAGCTTTCTTT

clone_size: many
v_call: TRBV7-2
j_call: TRBJ2-1
d_call: TRBD2
cdr3_aa: CASSLPGGPVDEQFF
cdr3_nt: TGTGCCAGCAGCTTACCGGGAGGGCCGGTTGATGAGCAGTTCTTC

clone_size: .
v_call: TRBV10-3
j_call: TRBJ1-1
d_call: TRBD1
cdr3_aa: CAIMGNTGGTEAFF
cdr3_nt: TGTGCCATCATGGGGAATACAGGGGGCACTGAAGCTTTCTTT

clone_size: few
v_call: TRBV4-1
j_call: TRBJ2-5
d_call: .
cdr3_aa: CASSQSSSIETQYF
cdr3_nt: TGCGCCAGCAGCCAGTCATCAAGCATAGAGACCCAGTACTTC

clone_size: .
v_call: TRBV28
j_call: TRBJ2-5
d_call: .
cdr3_aa: CASSSIRLETQYF
cdr3_nt: TGTGCCAGCAGTTCCATCCGCCTGGAGACCCAGTACTTC

clone_size: many
v_call: TRBV5-1
j_call: TRBJ1-1
d_call: .
cdr3_aa: CASSGTGGTEAFF
cdr3_nt: TGCGCCAGCAGCGGTACGGGTGGCACTGAAGCTTTCTTT

clone_size: .
v_call: TRBV15
j_call: TRBJ2-7
d_call: TRBD2
cdr3_aa: CATSRKARSGGRGYEQYF
cdr3_nt: TGTGCCACCAGCAGAAAGGCTCGTTCTGGCGGGAGGGGCTACGAGCAGTACTTC

clone_size: many
v_call: TRBV5-1
j_call: TRBJ1-5
d_call: .
cdr3_aa: CASSLSGGSQPQHF
cdr3_nt: TGCGCCAGCAGCTTGTCCGGAGGTTCCCAGCCCCAGCATTTT

clone_size: many
v_call: TRBV7-2
j_call: TRBJ2-2
d_call: TRBD2
cdr3_aa: CASSSVTSGRGATGELFF
cdr3_nt: TGTGCCAGCAGCTCCGTGACTAGCGGGAGAGGGGCGACCGGGGAGCTGTTTTTT

clone_size: many
v_call: TRBV5-6
j_call: TRBJ2-7
d_call: TRBD2
cdr3_aa: CASTAQRGSYEQYF
cdr3_nt: TGTGCCAGCACCGCGCAGCGGGGGTCGTACGAGCAGTACTTC

clone_size: many
v_call: TRBV20-1
j_call: TRBJ2-5
d_call: TRBD2
cdr3_aa: CSASGVLAGTETQYF
cdr3_nt: TGCAGTGCTAGTGGCGTTCTAGCGGGAACAGAGACCCAGTACTTC

clone_size: many
v_call: TRBV27
j_call: TRBJ1-1
d_call: TRBD1
cdr3_aa: CASSLSWTGTGAIEAFF
cdr3_nt: TGTGCCAGCAGTTTATCGTGGACCGGGACAGGGGCCATTGAAGCTTTCTTT

clone_size: many
v_call: TRBV10-3
j_call: TRBJ1-1
d_call: .
cdr3_aa: CAIQGPNTEAFF
cdr3_nt: TGTGCCATTCAGGGGCCGAACACTGAAGCTTTCTTT

clone_size: .
v_call: TRBV12-5
j_call: TRBJ2-7
d_call: TRBD1
cdr3_aa: CASGLVGTGHLYEQYF
cdr3_nt: TGTGCTAGTGGTTTGGTAGGGACAGGGCACCTCTACGAGCAGTACTTC

clone_size: few
v_call: TRBV9
j_call: TRBJ2-2
d_call: TRBD2
cdr3_aa: CASSVSSGKPDTGELFF
cdr3_nt: TGTGCCAGCAGCGTGAGTAGCGGGAAACCGGACACCGGGGAGCTGTTTTTT

clone_size: few
v_call: TRBV30
j_call: TRBJ1-1
d_call: .
cdr3_aa: CAWSSPGPQNTEAFF
cdr3_nt: TGTGCCTGGAGTTCCCCGGGACCCCAGAACACTGAAGCTTTCTTT

clone_size: .
v_call: TRBV5-4
j_call: TRBJ1-1
d_call: .
cdr3_aa: CASSLGGLGMVTEAFF
cdr3_nt: TGTGCCAGCAGCTTGGGGGGCTTGGGCATGGTAACTGAAGCTTTCTTT

clone_size: many
v_call: TRBV5-1
j_call: TRBJ2-7
d_call: TRBD1
cdr3_aa: CASSLMDRGYEQYF
cdr3_nt: TGCGCCAGCAGCTTGATGGACAGGGGCTACGAGCAGTACTTC

clone_size: many
v_call: TRBV28
j_call: TRBJ2-7
d_call: .
cdr3_aa: CASRGTPGEQYF
cdr3_nt: TGTGCCAGCAGGGGGACCCCGGGCGAGCAGTACTTC

clone_size: few
v_call: TRBV5-1
j_call: TRBJ2-1
d_call: TRBD1
cdr3_aa: CASSSRQGSYNEQFF
cdr3_nt: TGCGCCAGCAGTTCTAGACAGGGATCCTACAATGAGCAGTTCTTC

clone_size: many
v_call: TRBV27
j_call: TRBJ1-1
d_call: .
cdr3_aa: CASSPSDLNTEAFF
cdr3_nt: TGTGCCAGCAGTCCGTCGGACCTGAACACTGAAGCTTTCTTT

clone_size: few
v_call: TRBV5-6
j_call: TRBJ1-4
d_call: .
cdr3_aa: CASSLGQGHEKLFF
cdr3_nt: TGTGCCAGCAGCTTGGGGCAGGGGCACGAAAAACTGTTTTTT

clone_size: many
v_call: TRBV7-2
j_call: TRBJ2-7
d_call: .
cdr3_aa: CASSSGLYYEQYF
cdr3_nt: TGTGCCAGCAGCTCAGGACTGTACTACGAGCAGTACTTC

clone_size: few
v_call: TRBV9
j_call: TRBJ1-2
d_call: TRBD1
cdr3_aa: CASSVASRGNYGYTF
cdr3_nt: TGTGCCAGCAGCGTAGCTTCCAGGGGGAACTATGGCTACACCTTC

clone_size: many
v_call: TRBV12-3/TRBV12-4
j_call: TRBJ1-2
d_call: .
cdr3_aa: CASSMTGQGYTF
cdr3_nt: TGTGCCAGCAGTATGACAGGTCAGGGCTACACCTTC

clone_size: few
v_call: TRBV10-3
j_call: TRBJ2-2
d_call: .
cdr3_aa: CATRTNTGELFF
cdr3_nt: TGTGCCACCAGAACTAACACCGGGGAGCTGTTTTTT

clone_size: .
v_call: TRBV27
j_call: TRBJ1-5
d_call: .
cdr3_aa: CASSPIKVQSWDQPQHF
cdr3_nt: TGTGCCAGCAGTCCGATTAAGGTCCAGTCGTGGGATCAGCCCCAGCATTTT

clone_size: many
v_call: TRBV11-2
j_call: TRBJ1-5
d_call: .
cdr3_aa: CASSLEGRGVGNQPQHF
cdr3_nt: TGTGCCAGCAGCTTAGAGGGGCGGGGCGTTGGCAATCAGCCCCAGCATTTT

clone_size: many
v_call: TRBV2
j_call: TRBJ2-5
d_call: TRBD1
cdr3_aa: CASRVGTGGLQETQYF
cdr3_nt: TGTGCCAGCAGGGTCGGGACAGGGGGCCTCCAAGAGACCCAGTACTTC

clone_size: .
v_call: TRBV15
j_call: TRBJ1-4
d_call: .
cdr3_aa: CATSRDKGTGWEKLLF
cdr3_nt: TGTGCCACCAGCAGAGATAAAGGGACGGGTTGGGAAAAACTGCTTTTT

clone_size: .
v_call: TRBV29-1
j_call: TRBJ2-7
d_call: .
cdr3_aa: CSVLLTRTSYEQYF
cdr3_nt: TGCAGCGTTCTCCTGACTAGGACCTCCTACGAGCAGTACTTC

clone_size: .
v_call: TRBV7-9
j_call: TRBJ2-7
d_call: .
cdr3_aa: CASSYTPRGGRDEQYF
cdr3_nt: TGTGCCAGCAGCTATACCCCCAGGGGGGGGAGAGACGAGCAGTACTTC

clone_size: few
v_call: TRBV20-1
j_call: TRBJ2-5
d_call: .
cdr3_aa: CSARVGGGDRF
cdr3_nt: TGCAGTGCTAGAGTAGGCGGTGGGGACCGCTTC

clone_size: many
v_call: TRBV2
j_call: TRBJ1-5
d_call: .
cdr3_aa: CASSETRQSNQPQHF
cdr3_nt: TGTGCCAGCAGTGAAACTCGACAGAGCAATCAGCCCCAGCATTTT

clone_size: many
v_call: TRBV28
j_call: TRBJ1-1
d_call: .
cdr3_aa: CASSTGRPNTEAFF
cdr3_nt: TGTGCCAGCAGCACCGGCAGGCCGAACACTGAAGCTTTCTTT

clone_size: .
v_call: TRBV9
j_call: TRBJ2-2
d_call: .
cdr3_aa: CASSIRESGELFF
cdr3_nt: TGTGCCAGCAGCATCAGGGAATCCGGGGAGCTGTTTTTT

clone_size: .
v_call: TRBV7-2
j_call: TRBJ2-2
d_call: TRBD1
cdr3_aa: CASSSGQGRTGELFF
cdr3_nt: TGTGCCAGCAGCTCGGGACAGGGGAGGACCGGGGAGCTGTTTTTT

clone_size: .
v_call: TRBV7-8
j_call: TRBJ1-5
d_call: .
cdr3_aa: CASSSGETGANQPQHF
cdr3_nt: TGTGCCAGCAGCTCGGGCGAGACAGGAGCCAATCAGCCCCAGCATTTT

clone_size: few
v_call: TRBV7-9
j_call: TRBJ1-4
d_call: .
cdr3_aa: CASSWQQNEKLFF
cdr3_nt: TGTGCCAGCAGCTGGCAGCAAAATGAAAAACTGTTTTTT

clone_size: many
v_call: TRBV6-1
j_call: TRBJ1-1
d_call: TRBD1
cdr3_aa: CASMPGQGYTEAFF
cdr3_nt: TGTGCCAGCATGCCGGGACAGGGGTACACTGAAGCTTTCTTT

clone_size: .
v_call: TRBV3-1
j_call: TRBJ1-3
d_call: .
cdr3_aa: CASSPRGWGEIRENTIYF
cdr3_nt: TGTGCCAGCAGCCCCCGAGGGTGGGGGGAAATAAGAGAAAACACCATATATTTT

clone_size: few
v_call: TRBV20-1
j_call: TRBJ2-7
d_call: TRBD1
cdr3_aa: CSAWDRPLRAYEQYF
cdr3_nt: TGCAGTGCTTGGGACAGACCCCTAAGGGCCTACGAGCAGTACTTC

clone_size: many
v_call: TRBV12-3/TRBV12-4
j_call: TRBJ1-5
d_call: .
cdr3_aa: CASSFAGEVGNQPQHF
cdr3_nt: TGTGCCAGCAGTTTTGCAGGGGAGGTGGGCAATCAGCCCCAGCATTTT

clone_size: few
v_call: TRBV4-1
j_call: TRBJ1-6
d_call: .
cdr3_aa: CASSQVVPHNLGGSPLHF
cdr3_nt: TGCGCCAGCAGCCAAGTCGTACCCCATAACCTCGGGGGATCACCCCTCCACTTT

clone_size: .
v_call: TRBV12-3/TRBV12-4
j_call: TRBJ2-3
d_call: .
cdr3_aa: CASSFGALTDTQYF
cdr3_nt: TGTGCCAGCAGTTTCGGCGCCCTCACAGATACGCAGTATTTT

clone_size: many
v_call: TRBV7-2
j_call: TRBJ2-5
d_call: TRBD1
cdr3_aa: CASSFDRGRETQYF
cdr3_nt: TGTGCCAGCAGCTTCGACAGGGGGCGAGAGACCCAGTACTTC

clone_size: few
v_call: TRBV19
j_call: TRBJ1-4
d_call: .
cdr3_aa: CASSPLYTGLRNEKLFF
cdr3_nt: TGTGCCAGTAGCCCCCTCTATACAGGGCTCAGGAATGAAAAACTGTTTTTT

clone_size: few
v_call: TRBV6-1
j_call: TRBJ1-1
d_call: TRBD1
cdr3_aa: CASRDAGGTPEAFF
cdr3_nt: TGTGCCAGCAGGGATGCAGGGGGAACACCTGAAGCTTTCTTT

clone_size: many
v_call: TRBV19
j_call: TRBJ1-1
d_call: .
cdr3_aa: CASSLQREAFF
cdr3_nt: TGTGCCAGTAGTCTACAGAGGGAAGCTTTCTTT

clone_size: few
v_call: TRBV20-1
j_call: TRBJ2-1
d_call: .
cdr3_aa: CSAGFRNEQFF
cdr3_nt: TGCAGTGCTGGGTTTCGGAATGAGCAGTTCTTC

clone_size: .
v_call: TRBV20-1
j_call: TRBJ1-2
d_call: .
cdr3_aa: CSAPRGAGDSGGYTF
cdr3_nt: TGCAGTGCTCCGAGGGGGGCAGGCGACTCCGGTGGCTACACCTTC

clone_size: .
v_call: TRBV27
j_call: TRBJ2-4
d_call: .
cdr3_aa: CASSLSLGSRGNIQYF
cdr3_nt: TGTGCCAGCAGTCTATCCCTCGGGTCAAGGGGCAACATTCAGTACTTC

clone_size: few
v_call: TRBV3-1
j_call: TRBJ2-7
d_call: .
cdr3_aa: CASSQGLGSSYEQYF
cdr3_nt: TGTGCCAGCAGCCAAGGCCTCGGAAGCTCCTACGAGCAGTACTTC